The sequence of this T cell receptor beta chain was determined in a study of neurological immune-mediated disorders. Study-wide background: Relapsing-remitting disease was seen in 31 of the 34 multiple sclerosis patients, and secondary progressive disease was seen in 3. Study conclusions and caveats: While HTLV-1-associated myelopathy showed the greatest TCR clonal expansion, multiple sclerosis showed the least, falling below healthy controls. One cluster of related CDR3 sequences contained, by phylogenetic grouping, the repertoires of 18 of 34 multiple sclerosis patients and formed a possible signature.

Synthesis of cDNA was performed by 5'RACE using 10-nucleotide random UMIs. MiXCR was run by TCRdb on the 5' RACE reads, yielding one entry per CDR3 protein. This sample has over 45,000 distinct CDR3 sequences, with under 5% found just once. This clonotype was recorded many times. Its antigen is currently unknown. Germline CDR1 KGHDR, CDR2 SFDVKD. V dropped 7 bases and J dropped 4; count of bases not matched to a gene: 2. The CDR3 sequence is 12 residues long. This receptor was obtained from a woman aged 40-49 years with multiple sclerosis. This chain connects TRBV24-1 to TRBJ2-5; 7 nucleotides agree with TRBD2. Sequenced material: CD4+ T cells from blood. The CDR3 protein is CATSASGETQYF. The DNA of the CDR3 is TGTGCCACCAGCGCTAGCGGAGAGACCCAGTACTTC.